What follows are 26 T cell receptor beta chains derived from one specimen sequenced in a study of blood T cell repertoires in COVID-19. Measured with immunoSEQ multiplex PCR; TCRdb has only the in-frame clones, and not every one. This sample has tens of thousands of clones, with 85% found just once. The specimen was peripheral blood. These receptors came from a man aged 50-60 years with active COVID-19.

V is TRBV7-3 and J is TRBJ1-1, with D perhaps TRBD1 (6 bases). The ends were cut back, 1 base at V and 0 bases at J, with 12 bases in the middle. Germline CDR1 reads SGHTA; CDR2 reads FQGTGA. This CDR3 comprises 16 residues. The CDR3 nucleotides read TGTGCCAGCAGCTTAAAAGGTACAGGGATGAACACTGAAGCTTTCTTT. This translates into CASSLKGTGMNTEAFF.

The chain joins TRBV3-1 (or the pseudogene TRBV3-2) to TRBJ2-1; 8 bases agree with TRBD2. With 8 bases clipped from V and 0 bases from J, the junction kept 6 bases outside the gene matches. The CDR3 runs to 15 residues. Per the germline V gene, CDR1 is LGHDT and CDR2 is YNNKEL (reference sequence). CDR3 DNA sequence: TGTGCCAGCCGAGCGGGGGCAAGCTCCTACAATGAGCAGTTCTTC. This sequence encodes CASRAGASSYNEQFF.

The rearrangement joins TRBV5-7 to TRBJ2-7, with 9 bases aligning to TRBD1. TRBV5-7 is reported as an ORF; its role is uncertain. CDR3 length: 16 residues. V gave up 3 bases and J gave up 0 bases; unmatched junction bases: 7. DNA for the CDR3: TGTGCCAGCAGCTGGCGGGGGACAGGGTTCTCCTACGAGCAGTACTTC. Its translation: CASSWRGTGFSYEQYF.

The rearrangement joins TRBV18 to TRBJ1-2; 9 nucleotides align to TRBD1. The CDR3 covers 14 residues. Germline CDR1 KGHSH, CDR2 LQKENI. V trimming: 4 bases; J trimming: 4 bases; junction bases outside the gene matches: 4. Here the CDR3 reads CASSRTGAGYGYTF. DNA for the CDR3: TGTGCCAGCTCACGGACAGGGGCGGGCTATGGCTACACCTTC.

This clone appeared a few times. CDR3 sequence reads: CASKGPNQPQHF. The CDR3 DNA reads as TGTGCCAGCAAGGGGCCTAATCAGCCCCAGCATTTT. The chain employs TRBV6-5 and TRBJ1-5, with D tentatively TRBD1 (5 bases). CDR1 and CDR2 from the germline V gene are MNHEY and SVGAGI. V lost 7 bases, J lost 4 bases, and 8 bases lay in between. The CDR3 runs to 12 residues.

This sequence joins TRBV6-5 and TRBJ1-2; TRBD1 matches at 7 bases. The trim removed 7 bases at V and 8 bases at J, leaving 10 bases unmatched. The CDR3 sequence is 13 residues long. The germline gives CDR1 MNHEY, CDR2 SVGAGI. DNA of the CDR3: TGTGCCAGCACGACAGGGAGTTTTCAGGGCTACACCTTC. Its translation is CASTTGSFQGYTF.

This chain links TRBV6-4 with TRBJ2-2; no firm D call. CDR1 and CDR2 (germline): MRHNA, SNTAGT. The length of the CDR3 is 13 residues. V dropped 6 bases and J dropped 3 bases, with 8 bases sitting between them. CDR3: CASSATDTGELFF. The DNA of the CDR3 is TGTGCCAGCAGCGCTACCGACACCGGGGAGCTGTTTTTT.

The gene calls are TRBV2 and TRBJ1-5; possibly TRBD1 for D (6 bases). Per the germline V gene, CDR1 is SNHLY and CDR2 is FYNNEI. Trimming stripped 8 bases from V and 0 bases from J, with 17 bases between. The CDR3 totals 16 residues. The CDR3 sequence: CASGTSRPYSNQPQHF. CDR3 DNA: TGTGCCAGCGGGACAAGCCGACCATATAGCAATCAGCCCCAGCATTTT. The variable domain in full, with the rest retrieved from reference TRBV2 and TRBJ1-5, is EPEVTQTPSHQVTQMGQEVILRCVPISNHLYFYWYRQILGQKVEFLVSFYNNEISEKSEIFDDQFSVERPDGSNFTLKIRSTKLEDSAMYFCASGTSRPYSNQPQHFGDGTRLSIL.

This sequence joins TRBV5-6 and TRBJ1-5, with 7 bases identical to TRBD1. The CDR3 has 15 amino acids. The V segment lost 4 bases and the J segment 4 bases; nucleotides outside the gene matches: 8. Germline CDR1 is SGHDT and CDR2 is YYEEEE. The CDR3 DNA reads as TGTGCCAGCAGCGTTCAGGGGGTTCCTAATCAGCCCCAGCATTTT. It is translated as CASSVQGVPNQPQHF.

The chain has TRBV21-1 and TRBJ1-5; the tabulated D call, TRBD1, remains unverified against the DNA. TRBV21-1 is a pseudogene segment. CDR3 length equals 14 residues. The CDR3 here is CATEGAPGNQPQHF. The CDR3 coding sequence is TGTGCCACCGAGGGGGCGCCGGGCAATCAGCCCCAGCATTTT.

The chain recombines TRBV5-8 with TRBJ1-4; possibly TRBD1 for D (5 bases). V lost 4 bases and J lost 0, with 16 bases in between. The CDR3 is made up of 17 amino acids. Germline V gene lookup returns CDR1 SGHTS and CDR2 YDEGEE. In nucleotides, the CDR3 is TGTGCCAGCAGCCGAACCCTAGGGGTTGCAACTAATGAAAAACTGTTTTTT. The encoded protein is CASSRTLGVATNEKLFF.

J is TRBJ1-2 and V is TRBV10-3; D is perhaps TRBD1 (5 bases). This CDR3 spans 11 amino acids. Germline lookup yields CDR1 ENHRY and CDR2 SYGVKD. Trimming stripped 8 bases from V and 7 bases from J, with 11 bases between. The CDR3 spells CAIGGGFGYTF. CDR3 bases: TGTGCCATCGGGGGAGGGTTTGGCTACACCTTC.

The gene calls are TRBV7-9 and TRBJ1-5; the match to TRBD1 covers 7 bases. The CDR3 consists of 13 residues. Per germline, CDR1 SEHNR and CDR2 FQNEAQ (reference sequence). With V trimmed by 8 bases and J by 4 bases, 5 bases remained unmatched. DNA for the CDR3: TGTGCCAGCGGACTACAGGGGAATCAGCCCCAGCATTTT. Residues: CASGLQGNQPQHF.

The V gene is TRBV11-2, the J gene TRBJ2-3; no clear D. This CDR3 has 14 amino acids. V was cut by 0 bases and J by 4 bases, with 8 bases left in between. The germline V gene encodes CDR1 SGHAT and CDR2 FQNNGV. The CDR3 is CASSLDRVPDTQYF. The CDR3 DNA reads TGTGCCAGCAGCTTAGATCGTGTCCCAGATACGCAGTATTTT.

Only one count was recorded for this clone. The chain employs TRBV27 and TRBJ2-7; 7 bases map to TRBD2. The V gene end was trimmed by 8 bases and the J gene end by 4 bases; junction bases not matched to a gene: 11. CDR3 length: 14 residues. CDR1 and CDR2 from the germline V gene are MNHEY and SMNVEV (reference sequence). The CDR3 here is CASRGESTKYEQYF. CDR3 sequence (DNA): TGTGCCAGCCGGGGGGAGAGTACGAAGTACGAGCAGTACTTC.

This clone was seen only a few times. This sequence joins TRBV27 and TRBJ2-7; D is perhaps TRBD2 (5 bases). The CDR3 is made up of 15 amino acids. Trimming left V 6 bases short and J 3 bases short, with 18 bases between. Germline V gives CDR1 MNHEY, CDR2 SMNVEV (reference sequence). The CDR3 loop reads CASSRASDGVYEQYF. CDR3 bases: TGTGCCAGCAGCCGAGCCTCGGACGGGGTCTACGAGCAGTACTTC.

The rearrangement links TRBV7-6 to TRBJ1-2, with 8 bases aligning to TRBD1. The CDR3 is 16 amino acids. V lost 0 bases to trimming and J lost 4 bases; unmatched junction nucleotides: 7. CDR1 and CDR2 from the germline V gene are SGHVS and FNYEAQ. In nucleotides, the CDR3 is TGTGCCAGCAGCTTAGCGCAGGGGGCCGGTGTCTATGGCTACACCTTC. It encodes CASSLAQGAGVYGYTF.

The gene calls are TRBV18 and TRBJ2-1; TRBD2 agrees at 9 bases. Germline CDR1 and CDR2: KGHSH and LQKENI. V lost 0 bases to trimming and J lost 5 bases; unmatched junction nucleotides: 5. The length of the CDR3 is 16 residues. CDR3 coding DNA: TGTGCCAGCTCACCACCCGCAGCGGGGGGAAACAATGAGCAGTTCTTC. It specifies CASSPPAAGGNNEQFF.

The chain employs TRBV5-5 and TRBJ1-5; the match to TRBD1 covers 7 bases. Germline V gives CDR1 SGHKS, CDR2 YYEKEE (reference sequence). The CDR3 contains 15 residues. The V segment lost 3 bases and the J segment 7 bases; nucleotides outside the gene matches: 10. CDR3 nucleotides: TGTGCCAGCAGCTCGGTTCCGGACAGGTCACAGCCCCAGCATTTT. Its protein product is CASSSVPDRSQPQHF.

This clone has a single count. V usage is TRBV15 and J usage is TRBJ2-1, with D possibly matching TRBD1 (5 bases). Trimming took 3 bases from V and 9 from J, leaving 18 bases between them. CDR3 length equals 15 residues. CDR1 and CDR2 from the germline V gene are LNHNV and YYDKDF (reference sequence). The CDR3, as DNA: TGTGCCACCAGCAGTAACGCGCAGGGTCTAGGTGAGCAGTTCTTC. Translation gives CATSSNAQGLGEQFF. Looking up the rest from reference TRBV15 and TRBJ2-1 gives the full variable domain: DAMVIQNPRYQVTQFGKPVTLSCSQTLNHNVMYWYQQKSSQAPKLLFHYYDKDFNNEADTPDNFQSRRPNTSFCFLDIRSPGLGDTAMYLCATSSNAQGLGEQFFGPGTRLTVL.

The rearrangement links TRBV30 to TRBJ1-5; possibly TRBD1 for D (6 bases). The CDR3 extends over 14 amino acids. Trimming removed 1 base at V and 4 bases at J, with 11 bases between. Germline V lookup: CDR1 GTSNPN, CDR2 SVGIG (reference sequence). This CDR3 is CAWSGDNPNQPQHF. DNA of the CDR3: TGTGCCTGGAGTGGGGACAATCCGAATCAGCCCCAGCATTTT.

V and J are TRBV5-1 and TRBJ2-5, with a tentative D call TRBD1 (5 bases). The CDR3 runs 14 residues. Germline V gives CDR1 SGHRS, CDR2 YFSETQ. With 0 bases removed from V and 5 bases from J, the gap between germline ends came to 11 bases. CDR3 in amino acids: CASSLAGFGETQYF. In DNA, the CDR3 is TGCGCCAGCAGCTTGGCAGGGTTCGGGGAGACCCAGTACTTC.

The chain combines TRBV20-1 with TRBJ1-2, with D perhaps matching TRBD1 (6 bases). Germline V gene lookup returns CDR1 DFQATT and CDR2 SNEGSKA (reference sequence). The CDR3 covers 11 residues. V was shortened by 6 bases and J by 8 bases, with 13 bases between the two germline ends. CDR3 region: CSAPTGPGYTF. As DNA, the CDR3 is TGCAGTGCGCCGACAGGTCCGGGCTACACCTTC.

The chain carries TRBV20-1 and TRBJ2-1; D remains unclear. The CDR3 sequence is 11 residues long. V was trimmed by 4 bases and J by 5 bases, leaving 6 bases between them. The germline V gene encodes CDR1 DFQATT and CDR2 SNEGSKA (reference sequence). The CDR3 reads CSATKNNEQFF. The CDR3, as DNA: TGCAGTGCTACCAAAAACAATGAGCAGTTCTTC.

The rearrangement uses TRBV28 and TRBJ2-4, with 7 bases fitting TRBD1. Germline V gives CDR1 MDHEN, CDR2 SYDVKM. V was clipped by 6 bases and J by 6 bases; unmatched bases: 8. CDR3 length equals 14 residues. The CDR3 DNA sequence: TGTGCCAGCAGCGGAGGACAGGTCGGAAACATTCAGTACTTC. This encodes CASSGGQVGNIQYF.

J is TRBJ1-1 and V is TRBV7-9; 10 bases are shared with TRBD1. Germline V gene sequence: CDR1 SEHNR, CDR2 FQNEAQ (reference sequence). V trimming: 5 bases; J trimming: 1 base; junction bases outside the gene matches: 7. The CDR3 totals 16 residues. The CDR3 protein is CASSQRDRGQNTEAFF. Here the CDR3 DNA reads TGTGCCAGCAGCCAGAGGGACAGGGGCCAGAACACTGAAGCTTTCTTT.